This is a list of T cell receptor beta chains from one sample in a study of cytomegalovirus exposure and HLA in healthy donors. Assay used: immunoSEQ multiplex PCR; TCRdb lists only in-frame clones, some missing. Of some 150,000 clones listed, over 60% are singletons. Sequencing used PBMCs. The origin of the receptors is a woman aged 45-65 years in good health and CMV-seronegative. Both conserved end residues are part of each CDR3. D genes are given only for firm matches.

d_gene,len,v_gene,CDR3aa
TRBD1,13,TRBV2,CASIRGRHSPLHF
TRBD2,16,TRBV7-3,CASSLTPGGETDTQYF
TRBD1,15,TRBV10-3,CAISEDRGRNEKLFF
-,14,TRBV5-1,CASSLGGLSYEQYF
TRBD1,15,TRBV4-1,CASSQEGQLTGELFF
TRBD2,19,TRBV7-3,CASSFRGLAGLETYNEQFF
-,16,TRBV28,CASSLHPRGPEETQYF
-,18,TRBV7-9,CASSYTILNRDRGQPQHF
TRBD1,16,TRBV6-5,CASSYSNRGPYNEQFF
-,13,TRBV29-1,CSAVRGRNTEAFF
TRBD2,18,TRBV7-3,CASSLNVAGGLNTGELFF
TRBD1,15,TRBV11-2,CASSRGTGQTGELFF
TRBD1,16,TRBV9,CASSVAGQGLAYEQYF
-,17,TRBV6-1,CASSEAGAETDYNEQFF
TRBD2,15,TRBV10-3,CAISEERGGRETQYF
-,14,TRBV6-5,CASRRTGLDYGYTF
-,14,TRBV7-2,CASSLYELNHGYTF
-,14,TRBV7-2,CASSSKTGSYEQYF
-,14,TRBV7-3,CASSLGGGNTEAFF
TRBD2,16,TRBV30,CAWSSTSGGGTDTQYF
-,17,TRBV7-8,CASSLERAPIRNSPLHF
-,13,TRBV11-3,CASSLDFAGEAFF
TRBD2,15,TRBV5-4,CASRTDSGGGDIQYF
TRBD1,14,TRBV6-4,CASSSGGSNQPQHF
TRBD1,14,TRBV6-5,CASRPGTVYNEQFF
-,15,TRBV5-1,CASSSTGYPGNTIYF
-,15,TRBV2,CASSDGRGLYNEQFF
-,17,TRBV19,CASSIGGGSPGGQPQHF
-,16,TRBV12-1,CASSPGGTAKIYEQYF
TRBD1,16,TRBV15,CATSRAPGQGADTQYF
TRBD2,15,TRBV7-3,CASSLLGLHYNEQFF
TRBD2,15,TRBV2,CASSIAGDSSGELFF
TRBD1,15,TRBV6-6,CASSYRGRGTGELFF
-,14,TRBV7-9,CASSLSLSVEKLFF
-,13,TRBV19,CASSIERQGKAFF
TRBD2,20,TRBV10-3,CAISDPVLAGGKNNYNEQFF
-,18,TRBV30,CAWSDSGFPLSGANVLTF
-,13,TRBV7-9,CASSLAVTDGYTF
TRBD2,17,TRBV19,CASSPPLSGGSYNEQFF
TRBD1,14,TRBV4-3,CASSQDRGRYGYTF
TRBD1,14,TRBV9,CASSTRDRDSPLHF
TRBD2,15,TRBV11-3,CASSLAGDSYNEQFF
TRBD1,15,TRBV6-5,CASSYQDRGNSPLHF
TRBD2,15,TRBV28,CASSKLAGYGNEQYF
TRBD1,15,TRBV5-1,CASSLLTGPSYEQYF
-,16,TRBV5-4,CASSLGQGTTNEKLFF
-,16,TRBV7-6,CASSSTQQDMNTEAFF
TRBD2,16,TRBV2,CASSAPGGLNTGELFF
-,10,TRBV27,CASTPACYTF
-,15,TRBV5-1,CASSLDGQVGETQYF
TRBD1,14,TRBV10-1,CASSRTGSSYEQYF